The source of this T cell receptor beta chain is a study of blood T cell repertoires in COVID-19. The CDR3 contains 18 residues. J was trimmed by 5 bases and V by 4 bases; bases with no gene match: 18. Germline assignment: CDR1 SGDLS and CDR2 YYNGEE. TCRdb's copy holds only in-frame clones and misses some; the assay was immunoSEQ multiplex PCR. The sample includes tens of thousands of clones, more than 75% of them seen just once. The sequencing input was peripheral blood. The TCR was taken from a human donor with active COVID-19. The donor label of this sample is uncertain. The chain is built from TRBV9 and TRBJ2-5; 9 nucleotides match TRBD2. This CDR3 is CASSPGGWSGGPGETQYF. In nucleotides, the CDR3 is TGTGCCAGCAGCCCCGGAGGTTGGAGCGGGGGGCCGGGGGAGACCCAGTACTTC.